This TCR beta chain emerged from a study of molecular identifiers for immune sequencing clone quantification. MiXCR, applied by TCRdb to the PCR reads, yields one record per CDR3 protein. The data contain 300,000 to 400,000 distinct CDR3 sequences, under 25% of them singletons. The germline V gene encodes CDR1 MNHEY and CDR2 SVGEGT. The CDR3 runs 15 residues. Trimming took off 0 bases at V and 5 bases at J, with 11 bases between the two ends. The clonotype was recovered from a human donor in good health. Some libraries in this study had Jurkat cell RNA spiked in. Sequenced material: naive CD8+ T cells from blood, with Jurkat cell RNA spiked in. Subset indicated: FACS-sorted CD8+CD4-CCR7+CD45RA+ naive T cells. This rearrangement joins TRBV6-2 or TRBV6-3 to TRBJ1-5; TRBD1 might be the D (5 bases). This CDR3 is CASSYSRGLDQPQHF. CDR3 DNA: TGTGCCAGCAGTTACTCTCGGGGGTTGGATCAGCCCCAGCATTTT.